This T cell receptor beta chain was retrieved from a study of identical twins. This clonotype was observed at least ten times. A single record per CDR3 protein comes from TCRdb applying MiXCR to the 5' RACE reads. This repertoire shows about 160,000 distinct CDR3 sequences, around 3.5% found once; its top ten account for around 8%. This CDR3 spans 14 amino acids. The V end was cut by 5 bases, the J end by 0 bases, with 8 bases between. V usage is TRBV12-3 or TRBV12-4 and J usage is TRBJ1-5; D may be TRBD1 (5 bases). The source is a man aged 18-30 years in good health. The sample was memory T cells sorted from blood. The CDR3 is CASSVTGSNQPQHF. CDR3 nucleotides: TGTGCCAGCAGTGTAACAGGTAGCAATCAGCCCCAGCATTTT.